The present entry profiles one T cell receptor beta chain with its context. The data stem from a study of blood T cell repertoires in COVID-19. At the level of the study: Italy, Spain and the United States were the sources of the convalescent and acute COVID-19 samples. PBMCs, B-cell-depleted T cells, or T cells provided the cDNA or gDNA that made up the material.

Source study methods: Reference gene primer amplification gave estimated nucleated cell counts. Clones were sequenced by immunoSEQ multiplex PCR, and TCRdb holds only the in-frame ones, with some missing. V and J calls and clone size are given by that table; D and trimming were obtained from the DNA. In the table there are approximately 84,000 clones, 90% of which are singletons. Germline V gene data show CDR1 as KGHSH and CDR2 as LQKENI. Trimming removed 3 bases from V and 7 bases from J; junction bases left unmatched: 9. This CDR3 comprises 17 residues. The sample was peripheral blood. V and J are TRBV18 and TRBJ2-1; TRBD2 matches 13 bases. This sequence originates from a human donor with active COVID-19. The donor label of this sample is uncertain. CDR3 in amino acids: CASSPKLAGGTLNEQFF. CDR3 coding DNA: TGTGCCAGCTCACCGAAACTAGCGGGGGGGACGTTGAATGAGCAGTTCTTC. The full variable domain, rest sourced from reference TRBV18 and TRBJ2-1, is NAGVMQNPRHLVRRRGQEARLRCSPMKGHSHVYWYRQLPEEGLKFMVYLQKENIIDESGMPKERFSAEFPKEGPSILRIQQVVRGDSAAYFCASSPKLAGGTLNEQFFGPGTRLTVL.